The sequence of this T cell receptor (beta chain) was determined in a study of shared clonotypes between healthy human individuals. Libraries were prepared by immunoSEQ multiplex PCR; TCRdb keeps only in-frame clonotypes and omits some of them. The profile shows over a million clones, roughly 97% of them singletons. J was trimmed by 6 bases and V by 4 bases; bases with no gene match: 14. The CDR3 extends over 17 amino acids. The germline CDR1 and CDR2 sequences are SGHAT and FQNNGV. The donor cohort consisted entirely of Caucasian adults residing in Nashville, Tennessee. The chain combines TRBV11-2 with TRBJ2-1, with 8 bases that match TRBD2. What was sequenced was naive CD4+ T cells sorted from blood. Subset specified: CD45RA+ positively selected. This TCR was recovered from a man aged 30 to 39 in good health. CDR3 sequence: CASSSPKSGGLVNEQFF. In nucleotides, the CDR3 is TGTGCCAGCAGCTCTCCGAAAAGCGGGGGCCTCGTCAATGAGCAGTTCTTC.